This T cell receptor (beta chain) was recorded in a study of cytomegalovirus exposure and HLA in healthy donors. The PCR ran on 60 Vbeta and 13 Jbeta primers. Sequenced by immunoSEQ multiplex PCR; TCRdb stores in-frame clones only, minus some. In the table there are about 100,000 clones, around 76% of which are singletons. The sequence derives from a man in his forties in good health and CMV-seropositive. The specimen was PBMCs.

CDR3 loop: CASSLAWLAGVLQYF. The CDR3 nucleotides read TGTGCCAGCAGCTTAGCGTGGCTAGCGGGAGTTTTACAGTATTTT. The chain combines TRBV7-2 with TRBJ2-3; 10 bases align to TRBD2. The germline CDR1 and CDR2 sequences are SGHTA and FQGNSA. V shed 0 bases and J 12 bases; nucleotides not matched to a gene: 9. The CDR3 is 15 residues long.